This T cell receptor (beta chain) was sequenced during a study of cytomegalovirus exposure and HLA in healthy donors. Study-wide findings and caveats: The study found most TCR sequences rare, yet found some public TCRs in many donors. Subsequent analysis of the approximately 110 validation repertoires found a tendency for first-cohort TCR clusters to co-occur.

Notes on this clone: Its antigen is still unknown.

The study drew the donors from its roughly 130-subject validation cohort, separate from the approximately 700-subject first cohort. The germline V and J ends were trimmed by 4 bases and 5 bases, with 11 bases remaining between them. CDR1 MGHDK and CDR2 SYGVNS come from the germline V gene. The CDR3 is made up of 13 amino acids. Method: immunoSEQ multiplex PCR; TCRdb's copy keeps in-frame clones and lacks some. The table lists under 200,000 clones, roughly 90% of them singletons. Sequencing was done on a sample of PBMCs. This clonotype originated in a man between 18 and 35 years old in good health and CMV-seropositive. V is TRBV25-1 and J is TRBJ2-5; the D gene is possibly TRBD1 (5 bases). For the CDR3, the DNA is TGTGCCAGCAGTGTGGGGTACAGGGAGACCCAGTACTTC. It encodes CASSVGYRETQYF.